These 29 T cell receptor beta chains originate from one sample sequenced in a study of T cell responses to AZD1222 COVID-19 vaccine. The method was immunoSEQ multiplex PCR; TCRdb's version includes in-frame clones alone and lacks a portion of them. In the table there are approximately 46,000 clones, roughly 90% of which are singletons. The sequencing here drew on peripheral blood, taken 28 days after the second AZD1222 dose. These receptors all come from an adult who received the AZD1222 COVID-19 vaccine.

Concerning this clone itself: The junction shows a germline mismatch at one end, possibly a read error. The chain combines TRBV12-3 or TRBV12-4 with TRBJ2-5, with D uncertain. The CDR3 has 12 amino acids. For the CDR3, the DNA is TGTGCCAGCAGTTTTCTTACGAGGCCCGCCCACTTC. Its translation: CASSFLTRPAHF.

V usage is TRBV2 and J usage is TRBJ2-5; the D gene could be TRBD1 or TRBD2 (5 bases each). Germline values: CDR1 SNHLY, CDR2 FYNNEI. CDR3 length: 13 residues. V lost 4 bases to trimming and J lost 4 bases, with 10 bases between them. The CDR3 is CASSVWGRETQYF. The CDR3 DNA is TGTGCCAGCAGTGTTTGGGGGAGAGAGACCCAGTACTTC.

This clone came up once. The chain combines TRBV3-1 (or the pseudogene TRBV3-2) with TRBJ2-7; D is ambiguous. V gave up 0 bases and J gave up 9 bases, with 6 bases separating them. This CDR3 has 11 residues. From germline, CDR1 is LGHDT and CDR2 YNNKEL (reference sequence). CDR3 nucleotides: TGTGCCAGCAGCCAAGATGGGCCGCAGTACTTC. Amino acid sequence: CASSQDGPQYF.

The chain uses TRBV7-9 and TRBJ2-7; 12 positions match TRBD2. Germline trimming cut 4 bases from V and 1 base from J; bases unmatched to any gene: 14. The length of the CDR3 is 19 residues. Germline V gene sequence: CDR1 SEHNR, CDR2 FQNEAQ (reference sequence). CDR3 nucleotides: TGTGCCAGCAGCTCCACCGGGACTAGCGGGCCCATTGGGTCCTACGAGCAGTACTTC. Residues: CASSSTGTSGPIGSYEQYF. Complete variable domain (other parts from reference TRBV7-9 and TRBJ2-7): DTGVSQNPRHKITKRGQNVTFRCDPISEHNRLYWYRQTLGQGPEFLTYFQNEAQLEKSRLLSDRFSAERPKGSFSTLEIQRTEQGDSAMYLCASSSTGTSGPIGSYEQYFGPGTRLTVT.

The V and J genes are TRBV2 and TRBJ1-2, with D unresolved. CDR1 is SNHLY, CDR2 FYNNEI, per germline. This CDR3 spans 13 amino acids. V was pared by 3 bases and J by 4 bases, with 9 bases between. CDR3 region: CASSDTSGYGYTF. Here the CDR3 DNA reads TGTGCCAGCAGTGATACAAGCGGCTATGGCTACACCTTC.

This clone was recorded once. V gene TRBV27 combines with J gene TRBJ1-4; the match to TRBD1 covers 8 bases. With V trimmed by 5 bases and J by 3 bases, 2 bases remained unmatched. Germline CDR1 and CDR2: MNHEY and SMNVEV (reference sequence). CDR3 size: 14 residues. The CDR3 coding sequence is TGTGCCAGCAGTGTACAGGGGGCTAATGAAAAACTGTTTTTT. Translation gives CASSVQGANEKLFF. The full variable domain, with the rest looked up from reference TRBV27 and TRBJ1-4, is EAQVTQNPRYLITVTGKKLTVTCSQNMNHEYMSWYRQDPGLGLRQIYYSMNVEVTDKGDVPEGYKVSRKEKRNFPLILESPSPNQTSLYFCASSVQGANEKLFFGSGTQLSVL.

V gene TRBV7-9 combines with J gene TRBJ1-3, with D unresolved. V was shortened by 5 bases and J by 4 bases, with 15 bases between the two germline ends. Germline V CDR1 and CDR2: SEHNR, FQNEAQ (reference sequence). This CDR3 spans 15 amino acids. The CDR3 DNA is TGTGCCAGCAGCCCACCCCGGGCGGGGGGAAACACCATATATTTT. Amino acids: CASSPPRAGGNTIYF.

This chain uses TRBV5-1 with TRBJ2-7, with 7 bases lining up with TRBD1. The CDR3 totals 12 residues. Germline values: CDR1 SGHRS, CDR2 YFSETQ. V trimming: 4 bases; J trimming: 7 bases; junction bases outside the gene matches: 5. In DNA, the CDR3 is TGCGCCAGCAGCCCCCAGGGGGAAGAGCAGTACTTC. Residues: CASSPQGEEQYF.

This chain links TRBV5-4 with TRBJ2-7, with a possible D match to TRBD2 (7 bases). Germline CDR1 SGHNT, CDR2 YYREEE (reference sequence). This CDR3 spans 14 amino acids. Trimming took 3 bases from V and 5 from J, leaving 15 bases between them. CDR3 region: CASSWAKGGDEQYF. CDR3 DNA: TGTGCCAGCAGCTGGGCGAAGGGGGGGGACGAGCAGTACTTC.

J is TRBJ1-6 and V is TRBV21-1; the D segment call TRBD1 is taken from the table without a DNA check. TRBV21-1 is recorded as a pseudogene. The CDR3 runs 15 residues. The CDR3 coding sequence is TGTGCCAGCAGCAAACCGAGAACAGGGGATTCACCCCTCCACTTT. Its translation is CASSKPRTGDSPLHF.

V and J are TRBV11-2 and TRBJ1-4; no clear D gene. Germline V gene lookup returns CDR1 SGHAT and CDR2 FQNNGV. Trimming cost V 3 bases and J 6 bases, with 2 bases left between them. The CDR3 totals 11 residues. CDR3 nucleotides: TGTGCCAGCAGCTTTGATGAAAAACTGTTTTTT. This codes for CASSFDEKLFF.

This chain joins TRBV5-1 and TRBJ2-7; 12 bases map to TRBD2. Germline CDR1 reads SGHRS; CDR2 reads YFSETQ. V lost 4 bases, J lost 5 bases, and 10 bases stayed unmatched. The CDR3 consists of 16 residues. The CDR3 protein is CASSPGLAGFGHEQYF. In DNA form, the CDR3 reads TGCGCCAGCAGCCCCGGACTAGCGGGATTTGGACACGAGCAGTACTTC.

The chain combines TRBV6-5 with TRBJ2-5, with a possible D match to TRBD2 (5 bases). Trimming pared 4 bases from V and 0 bases from J, leaving 12 bases between. Germline V gives CDR1 MNHEY, CDR2 SVGAGI. The CDR3 contains 15 residues. The CDR3 region has the DNA TGTGCCAGCAGTTTGAGCCGGCGGGACCAAGAGACCCAGTACTTC. This codes for CASSLSRRDQETQYF.

This clone was recorded a few times. The chain joins TRBV5-1 to TRBJ1-5; D is perhaps TRBD1 (5 bases). V dropped 7 bases and J dropped 6 bases, with 14 bases sitting between them. CDR1 is SGHRS, CDR2 YFSETQ, per germline. There are 13 residues in the CDR3. CDR3 sequence reads: CASSRGDGQPQHF. CDR3 DNA: TGCGCCAGCTCCCGGGGGGACGGTCAGCCCCAGCATTTT.

The rearrangement links TRBV2 to TRBJ2-2; the D is unclear. The CDR3 length is 14 residues. Germline loops: CDR1 SNHLY, CDR2 FYNNEI. The germline V and J ends were trimmed by 7 bases and 6 bases, with 15 bases remaining between them. CDR3 coding DNA: TGTGCCAGCATGAAGACTTCGATGGCCGGGGAGCTGTTTTTT. Translation gives CASMKTSMAGELFF.

The gene calls are TRBV11-2 and TRBJ2-5, with D tentatively TRBD1 (5 bases). Trimming took off 1 base at V and 5 bases at J, with 14 bases between the two ends. The CDR3 runs to 15 residues. Germline V lookup: CDR1 SGHAT, CDR2 FQNNGV. The CDR3 loop is CASSLGGASGETQYF. The CDR3 DNA follows: TGTGCCAGCAGCTTAGGGGGCGCGTCCGGGGAGACCCAGTACTTC. The full variable domain, with the rest looked up from reference TRBV11-2 and TRBJ2-5, is EAGVAQSPRYKIIEKRQSVAFWCNPISGHATLYWYQQILGQGPKLLIQFQNNGVVDDSQLPKDRFSAERLKGVDSTLKIQPAKLEDSAVYLCASSLGGASGETQYFGPGTRLLVL.

The chain has TRBV5-1 and TRBJ2-1; D might be TRBD2 (5 bases). This CDR3 is built from 15 residues. The V end lost 0 bases, the J end lost 0 bases, and 7 bases lay between the germline ends. The germline V gene has CDR1 SGHRS and CDR2 YFSETQ. The chain's CDR3 is CASSLVGLSYNEQFF. The CDR3 region has the DNA TGCGCCAGCAGCTTGGTTGGACTCTCCTACAATGAGCAGTTCTTC.

The CDR3 loop reads CASSDPFGHTQYF. CDR3 DNA: TGTGCCAGCAGTGATCCGTTTGGACATACGCAGTATTTT. The chain recombines TRBV25-1 with TRBJ2-3; D gene uncertain. This CDR3 has 13 amino acids. Germline V lookup: CDR1 MGHDK, CDR2 SYGVNS. V lost 3 bases and J 7 bases, leaving 11 bases between the germline ends.

The J gene is TRBJ1-2, the V gene TRBV7-9; D not certain. This CDR3 region has 15 residues. The V and J ends lost 5 bases and 3 bases respectively, with 16 bases between them. CDR1 is SEHNR, CDR2 FQNEAQ, per germline (reference sequence). The CDR3 sequence is CASSPSGSEDYGYTF. The DNA for the CDR3 is TGTGCCAGCAGCCCAAGCGGAAGCGAGGACTATGGCTACACCTTC.

V gene TRBV18 combines with J gene TRBJ2-2; D unresolved. V was cut by 4 bases and J by 3 bases, with 6 bases left in between. The CDR3 loop spans 13 amino acids. CDR1 and CDR2 (germline): KGHSH, LQKENI. The CDR3 region is CASSLTDTGELFF. The CDR3, as DNA: TGTGCCAGCTCACTCACCGACACCGGGGAGCTGTTTTTT.

The gene calls are TRBV4-1 and TRBJ1-2, with TRBD1 matching 9 bases. The V gene end was trimmed by 2 bases and the J gene end by 4 bases; junction bases not matched to a gene: 14. The germline V gene encodes CDR1 MGHRA and CDR2 YSYEKL. The CDR3 runs to 18 residues. The CDR3 region is CASSQSPGTGKNAYGYTF. CDR3 bases: TGCGCCAGCAGCCAAAGTCCCGGGACAGGGAAGAACGCCTATGGCTACACCTTC.

The V gene is TRBV18, the J gene TRBJ1-1, with D tentatively TRBD1 (5 bases). V dropped 3 bases and J dropped 0 bases, with 14 bases sitting between them. Germline V CDR1 and CDR2: KGHSH, LQKENI. CDR3 length: 16 amino acids. For the CDR3, the DNA is TGTGCCAGCTCACCGGGGGGGTATGTGATGAACACTGAAGCTTTCTTT. Encoded protein: CASSPGGYVMNTEAFF.

J is TRBJ2-1 and V is TRBV3-1 (or the pseudogene TRBV3-2), with TRBD1 matching 10 bases. This CDR3 is built from 15 residues. Germline CDR1 and CDR2: LGHDT and YNNKEL (reference sequence). V shed 3 bases and J 9 bases; nucleotides not matched to a gene: 8. CDR3 coding DNA: TGTGCCAGCAGCCACCGGACAGGGGGTTATGGTGAGCAGTTCTTC. Protein product: CASSHRTGGYGEQFF.

The chain has TRBV25-1 and TRBJ1-2; D remains ambiguous. CDR1 is MGHDK and CDR2 is SYGVNS in the germline V gene. The CDR3 totals 13 residues. Trimming cost V 4 bases and J 5 bases, with 11 bases left between them. The CDR3 here is CASSGVSSYGYTF. CDR3 in DNA: TGTGCCAGCAGTGGGGTTTCTTCGTATGGCTACACCTTC.

The sample holds a few counts of this clone. This rearrangement joins TRBV6-2 or TRBV6-3 to TRBJ1-1; D not certain. Trimming cost V 0 bases and J 1 base, with 3 bases left between them. The CDR3 sequence is 13 residues long. CDR1 is MNHEY, CDR2 SVGEGT, per germline. The DNA of the CDR3 is TGTGCCAGCAGTTACTCGAGGAACACTGAAGCTTTCTTT. Translating it yields CASSYSRNTEAFF.

The chain joins TRBV7-2 to TRBJ2-1; the D is unclear. The CDR3 has 14 residues. Germline CDR1 is SGHTA and CDR2 is FQGNSA. The V and J ends lost 5 bases and 0 bases respectively, with 8 bases between them. DNA of the CDR3: TGTGCCAGCAGCCTACAGACCTCCTACAATGAGCAGTTCTTC. Its translation is CASSLQTSYNEQFF.

The gene calls are TRBV12-5 and TRBJ2-7; TRBD1 is a possible D gene (5 bases). The CDR3 spans 14 residues. V was pared by 5 bases and J by 2 bases, with 13 bases between. The germline CDR1 and CDR2 sequences are LGHNT and FRNRAP. The CDR3 region is CASGPGQAPYEQYF. The CDR3 nucleotides are TGTGCTAGTGGTCCAGGACAAGCGCCCTACGAGCAGTACTTC.

The rearrangement uses TRBV19 and TRBJ2-1, with no clear D. Germline values: CDR1 LNHDA, CDR2 SQIVND (reference sequence). This CDR3 has 14 amino acids. V was clipped by 8 bases and J by 0 bases, with 11 bases between them. For the CDR3, the DNA is TGTGCCAGTGCTGACCTTAGCTCCTACAATGAGCAGTTCTTC. Protein sequence: CASADLSSYNEQFF.

The gene calls are TRBV5-4 and TRBJ1-4; tentatively, D is TRBD1 (5 bases). V lost 2 bases, J lost 0 bases, and 11 bases lay in between. The CDR3 has 16 amino acids. CDR1 is SGHNT, CDR2 YYREEE, per germline (reference sequence). CDR3 nucleotide sequence: TGTGCCAGCAGCTTTGAGCTAGGGGCAACTAATGAAAAACTGTTTTTT. Its translation is CASSFELGATNEKLFF.